The 17 T cell receptor beta chains presented below share a single source sample, sequenced in a study of shared clonotypes between healthy human individuals. Assay: immunoSEQ multiplex PCR; the TCRdb copy retains only in-frame clones and omits some. The sample carries 730,000 or so clones, 72% recorded once. Sequenced input: memory CD4+ T cells sorted from blood. The subset was: CD45RA-negative fraction. All receptors come from a woman between 25 and 40 years old in good health.

This chain links TRBV27 with TRBJ2-2, with a weak D call TRBD2 (5 bases). In germline, CDR1 is MNHEY, CDR2 SMNVEV (reference sequence). Trimming took 4 bases from V and 0 from J, leaving 12 bases between them. This CDR3 has 16 amino acids. The CDR3 protein is CASSSPSGANTGELFF. In nucleotides, the CDR3 is TGTGCCAGCAGTTCCCCCAGCGGTGCGAACACCGGGGAGCTGTTTTTT.

This chain joins TRBV5-1 and TRBJ2-1; D uncertain. CDR1 and CDR2 (germline): SGHRS, YFSETQ. The CDR3 totals 15 residues. The V end lost 1 base, the J end lost 3 bases, and 11 bases lay between the germline ends. CDR3 nucleotide sequence: TGCGCCAGCAGCTTGCAGTTCAACCTCTACAATGAGCAGTTCTTC. As protein: CASSLQFNLYNEQFF.

This clone was recorded only once. This chain links TRBV6-4 with TRBJ1-2; TRBD1 might be the D (5 bases). The ends were cut back, 3 bases at V and 4 bases at J, with 9 bases in the middle. The germline V gene encodes CDR1 MRHNA and CDR2 SNTAGT. CDR3 length: 13 residues. The CDR3 DNA reads as TGTGCCAGCAGTGAGGGGCCTACCTATGGCTACACCTTC. Translation gives CASSEGPTYGYTF.

The genes are TRBV27 and TRBJ1-4; no firm D call. V was pared by 8 bases and J by 3 bases, with 13 bases between. CDR3 length: 14 residues. CDR1 and CDR2 from the germline V gene are MNHEY and SMNVEV (reference sequence). CDR3 amino acids: CASAFRAANEKLFF. The CDR3 DNA reads TGTGCCAGCGCGTTTAGGGCAGCTAATGAAAAACTGTTTTTT.

The chain joins TRBV19 to TRBJ1-5, with D unclear. Per germline, CDR1 LNHDA and CDR2 SQIVND (reference sequence). The CDR3 runs 14 residues. V lost 8 bases and J lost 0, with 11 bases in between. The CDR3 region is CASQTDASNQPQHF. In DNA form, the CDR3 reads TGTGCCAGTCAGACGGACGCTAGCAATCAGCCCCAGCATTTT.

The table lists this clone with a count of one. V usage is TRBV4-2 and J usage is TRBJ2-7; 11 positions match TRBD2. The CDR3 loop spans 15 amino acids. Germline V lookup: CDR1 LGHNA, CDR2 YNFKEQ. With 3 bases clipped from V and 8 bases from J, the junction kept 9 bases outside the gene matches. The CDR3 region is CASSQELAGVSKQYF. As DNA, the CDR3 is TGTGCCAGCAGCCAGGAACTAGCGGGAGTTTCCAAGCAGTACTTC.

The genes are TRBV10-3 and TRBJ2-7, with 9 bases aligning to TRBD1. The CDR3 runs to 15 residues. The J segment lost 6 bases and the V segment lost 4 bases, leaving 10 bases of the junction unmatched. Germline V gene data show CDR1 as ENHRY and CDR2 as SYGVKD. CDR3 protein: CAISVGGQGLSEQYF. CDR3 in DNA: TGTGCCATCAGTGTGGGCGGACAGGGGCTGAGCGAGCAGTACTTC.

This clone was counted a few times. The CDR3 DNA reads as TGTGCCAGCAGCTTAGCGCGGTGGTCGGGGCAGGGAGTTGTCCAAGAGACCCAGTACTTC. Translation: CASSLARWSGQGVVQETQYF. The J gene is TRBJ2-5, the V gene TRBV7-8, with D tentatively TRBD1 or TRBD2 (5 bases each). The CDR3 is made up of 20 amino acids. Between the trimmed V and J ends, which lost 0 bases and 1 base, there was a span of 24 bases. The germline V gene has CDR1 SGHVS and CDR2 FQNEAQ.

In regard to this clone: Other DNA sequences in this specimen translate into the identical CDR3. The rearrangement joins TRBV20-1 to TRBJ2-7; no clear D gene. CDR1 DFQATT and CDR2 SNEGSKA come from the germline V gene (reference sequence). This CDR3 is 11 amino acids long. Trimming stripped 3 bases from V and 5 bases from J, with 8 bases between. The CDR3 DNA reads as TGCAGTGCTAGCCCCGGAAACGAGCAGTACTTC. This sequence encodes CSASPGNEQYF.

This chain joins TRBV2 and TRBJ1-1; D gene uncertain. The CDR3 totals 15 residues. Germline-derived CDR1 and CDR2 are SNHLY and FYNNEI. Trimming left V 2 bases short and J 1 base short, with 11 bases between. The CDR3 here is CASSEYTRKNTEAFF. The CDR3 DNA follows: TGTGCCAGCAGTGAATATACAAGGAAGAACACTGAAGCTTTCTTT. Full variable domain (outside the CDR3, taken from reference TRBV2 and TRBJ1-1): EPEVTQTPSHQVTQMGQEVILRCVPISNHLYFYWYRQILGQKVEFLVSFYNNEISEKSEIFDDQFSVERPDGSNFTLKIRSTKLEDSAMYFCASSEYTRKNTEAFFGQGTRLTVV.

The chain joins TRBV15 to TRBJ1-2, with D perhaps matching TRBD1 (5 bases). The CDR3 is 16 amino acids. The germline gives CDR1 LNHNV, CDR2 YYDKDF (reference sequence). The V end was cut by 1 base, the J end by 5 bases, with 17 bases between. The chain's CDR3 is CATSRGGHDSLYGYTF. The CDR3 nucleotides are TGTGCCACCAGCAGAGGAGGGCACGACAGCCTTTATGGCTACACCTTC.

This clone was observed a single time. The J gene is TRBJ1-5, the V gene TRBV7-9; no clear D. Trimming cost V 5 bases and J 2 bases, with 10 bases left between them. The CDR3 contains 14 residues. Germline V gene data show CDR1 as SEHNR and CDR2 as FQNEAQ (reference sequence). The CDR3 region has the DNA TGTGCCAGCAGCGCCAGCAGTGGCAATCAGCCCCAGCATTTT. Amino acids: CASSASSGNQPQHF. Complete variable domain (other parts from reference TRBV7-9 and TRBJ1-5): DTGVSQNPRHKITKRGQNVTFRCDPISEHNRLYWYRQTLGQGPEFLTYFQNEAQLEKSRLLSDRFSAERPKGSFSTLEIQRTEQGDSAMYLCASSASSGNQPQHFGDGTRLSIL.

The CDR3 loop is CASREGASGNTIYF. The CDR3 DNA is TGTGCCAGCAGAGAGGGGGCCTCTGGAAACACCATATATTTT. The rearrangement uses TRBV7-9 and TRBJ1-3, with TRBD1 matching over 7 bases. CDR3 size: 14 residues. Germline CDR1 SEHNR, CDR2 FQNEAQ (reference sequence). V lost 6 bases, J lost 0 bases, and 2 bases stayed unmatched.

The chain carries TRBV28 and TRBJ2-4; the D gene is possibly TRBD2 (6 bases). Germline CDR1 is MDHEN and CDR2 is SYDVKM. This CDR3 spans 15 amino acids. V shed 0 bases and J shed 6 bases, with 12 bases lying between them. The chain's CDR3 is CASSLWVSGGNIQYF. CDR3 DNA: TGTGCCAGCAGTTTATGGGTCTCCGGGGGAAACATTCAGTACTTC.

The CDR3 bases are TGTGCCTGGAGTGTACACTTAAAAGAGACCCAGTACTTC. Protein product: CAWSVHLKETQYF. This chain uses TRBV30 with TRBJ2-5; D remains unclear. The germline V gene has CDR1 GTSNPN and CDR2 SVGIG (reference sequence). Trimming shortened V by 0 bases and J by 3 bases, and 8 bases separated the two germline ends. The CDR3 runs 13 residues. The full variable domain, rest sourced from reference TRBV30 and TRBJ2-5, is SQTIHQWPATLVQPVGSPLSLECTVEGTSNPNLYWYRQAAGRGLQLLFYSVGIGQISSEVPQNLSASRPQDRQFILSSKKLLLSDSGFYLCAWSVHLKETQYFGPGTRLLVL.

The chain recombines TRBV2 with TRBJ1-5, with D possibly matching TRBD1 (6 bases). There are 15 residues in the CDR3. Germline assignment: CDR1 SNHLY and CDR2 FYNNEI. Between the trimmed V and J ends, which lost 6 bases and 0 bases, there was a span of 12 bases. The CDR3 is CASREGGNSNQPQHF. The CDR3, as DNA: TGTGCCAGCAGGGAGGGGGGAAATAGCAATCAGCCCCAGCATTTT. The full variable domain, with the rest looked up from reference TRBV2 and TRBJ1-5, is EPEVTQTPSHQVTQMGQEVILRCVPISNHLYFYWYRQILGQKVEFLVSFYNNEISEKSEIFDDQFSVERPDGSNFTLKIRSTKLEDSAMYFCASREGGNSNQPQHFGDGTRLSIL.

V and J are TRBV20-1 and TRBJ1-4; D not certain. CDR1 DFQATT and CDR2 SNEGSKA come from the germline V gene (reference sequence). V lost 6 bases and J 5 bases, leaving 4 bases between the germline ends. This CDR3 contains 10 residues. CDR3 residues: CSARNEKLFF. The CDR3 bases are TGCAGTGCCCGCAATGAAAAACTGTTTTTT.